Listed below are T cell receptor beta chains from one sample, sequenced in a study of T cell responses to AZD1222 COVID-19 vaccine. TCRdb keeps only in-frame clones here, not all; method: immunoSEQ multiplex PCR. The sample consists of about 170,000 clones, over 90% of them appearing once. The sample here was peripheral blood, taken on day 0 of AZD1222 vaccination. The receptors were gathered from an adult in good health. Both conserved end residues are part of each CDR3. Fields, in order: V gene, D gene, J gene, CDR3 length, clone size, CDR3 protein, CDR3 DNA. D genes are given only for firm matches. Clone size is stated in some rows and not others, as once, few, many or a class when expanded.

v_call: TRBV27; d_call: NA; j_call: TRBJ1-2; cdr3_length: 13; clone_size: once; cdr3_aa: CASRPTDFYGYTF; cdr3_nt: TGTGCCAGCAGACCGACTGATTTCTATGGCTACACCTTC
v_call: TRBV4-1; d_call: NA; j_call: TRBJ2-2; cdr3_length: 17; clone_size: NA; cdr3_aa: CASSHSRGTGDTGELFF; cdr3_nt: TGCGCCAGCAGCCATTCCCGAGGGACGGGTGACACCGGGGAGCTGTTTTTT
v_call: TRBV7-2; d_call: NA; j_call: TRBJ1-2; cdr3_length: 13; clone_size: NA; cdr3_aa: CASSRYLSDGSDF; cdr3_nt: TGTGCCAGCAGCCGCTACCTATCGGACGGATCCGACTTC
v_call: TRBV7-9; d_call: NA; j_call: TRBJ1-1; cdr3_length: 15; clone_size: NA; cdr3_aa: CASSLGMAIGTEAFF; cdr3_nt: TGTGCCAGCAGCTTAGGTATGGCGATCGGCACTGAAGCTTTCTTT
v_call: TRBV6-5; d_call: NA; j_call: TRBJ2-1; cdr3_length: 13; clone_size: NA; cdr3_aa: CASSKPGGNEQFF; cdr3_nt: TGTGCCAGCAGTAAGCCCGGCGGAAATGAGCAGTTCTTC
v_call: TRBV10-1; d_call: NA; j_call: TRBJ1-6; cdr3_length: 14; clone_size: NA; cdr3_aa: CASSEGHRDSPLHF; cdr3_nt: TGCGCCAGCAGTGAGGGACACAGGGATTCACCCCTCCACTTT
v_call: TRBV3-1/TRBV3-2; d_call: TRBD2; j_call: TRBJ2-1; cdr3_length: 16; clone_size: NA; cdr3_aa: CASRGLAGDIRDEQFF; cdr3_nt: TGTGCCAGCAGGGGACTAGCGGGAGATATCAGGGATGAGCAGTTCTTC
v_call: TRBV19; d_call: TRBD1; j_call: TRBJ1-5; cdr3_length: 16; clone_size: once; cdr3_aa: CASSNRDREPFQPQHF; cdr3_nt: TGTGCCAGTAGTAACCGGGACAGGGAACCGTTCCAGCCCCAGCATTTT
v_call: TRBV18; d_call: NA; j_call: TRBJ2-5; cdr3_length: 11; clone_size: few; cdr3_aa: CASSLQETQYF; cdr3_nt: TGTGCCAGCTCCCTCCAAGAGACCCAGTACTTC
v_call: TRBV19; d_call: TRBD1; j_call: TRBJ2-7; cdr3_length: 17; clone_size: NA; cdr3_aa: CASSVDPGQGTTYEQYF; cdr3_nt: TGTGCCAGTAGTGTCGACCCCGGACAGGGAACAACCTACGAGCAGTACTTC
v_call: TRBV11-2; d_call: NA; j_call: TRBJ2-7; cdr3_length: 16; clone_size: NA; cdr3_aa: CASSSLRVGRGYEQYF; cdr3_nt: TGTGCCAGCAGCTCTCTTAGGGTGGGGCGCGGCTACGAGCAGTACTTC
v_call: TRBV5-1; d_call: NA; j_call: TRBJ1-4; cdr3_length: 14; clone_size: NA; cdr3_aa: CASSLDSPNEKLFF; cdr3_nt: TGCGCCAGCAGCTTGGACAGTCCGAATGAAAAACTGTTTTTT
v_call: TRBV10-2; d_call: TRBD1; j_call: TRBJ2-7; cdr3_length: 15; clone_size: NA; cdr3_aa: CASSEVDRGKDEQYF; cdr3_nt: TGCGCCAGCAGTGAGGTAGACAGGGGGAAAGACGAGCAGTACTTC
v_call: TRBV10-2; d_call: NA; j_call: TRBJ2-5; cdr3_length: 14; clone_size: NA; cdr3_aa: CASSEGMGGETQYF; cdr3_nt: TGCGCCAGCAGTGAGGGGATGGGGGGAGAGACCCAGTACTTC
v_call: TRBV5-1; d_call: TRBD2; j_call: TRBJ2-5; cdr3_length: 17; clone_size: NA; cdr3_aa: CASSLSSLTSAQETQYF; cdr3_nt: TGCGCCAGCAGCTTGAGCTCCCTGACTAGCGCGCAAGAGACCCAGTACTTC
v_call: TRBV6-5; d_call: NA; j_call: TRBJ2-7; cdr3_length: 13; clone_size: NA; cdr3_aa: CASSYRTKNEQYF; cdr3_nt: TGTGCCAGCAGTTACAGGACAAAGAACGAGCAGTACTTC
v_call: TRBV11-3; d_call: NA; j_call: TRBJ2-7; cdr3_length: 17; clone_size: NA; cdr3_aa: CASSLISGGSTAYEQYF; cdr3_nt: TGTGCCAGCAGCTTAATCTCCGGAGGGTCAACGGCCTACGAGCAGTACTTC
v_call: TRBV18; d_call: NA; j_call: TRBJ2-1; cdr3_length: 16; clone_size: NA; cdr3_aa: CASSRMEVRDYNEQFF; cdr3_nt: TGTGCCAGCTCACGCATGGAAGTACGCGACTACAATGAGCAGTTCTTC
v_call: TRBV29-1; d_call: NA; j_call: TRBJ2-5; cdr3_length: 13; clone_size: NA; cdr3_aa: CSVGLAAQETQYF; cdr3_nt: TGCAGCGTTGGGCTGGCAGCCCAAGAGACCCAGTACTTC
v_call: TRBV13; d_call: NA; j_call: TRBJ1-6; cdr3_length: 13; clone_size: NA; cdr3_aa: CASSLGLLSPLHF; cdr3_nt: TGTGCCAGCAGCTTAGGTTTACTTTCACCCCTCCACTTT
v_call: TRBV2; d_call: NA; j_call: TRBJ1-1; cdr3_length: 12; clone_size: once; cdr3_aa: CASSAGPYEAFF; cdr3_nt: TGTGCCAGCAGTGCAGGCCCTTATGAAGCTTTCTTT
v_call: TRBV5-1; d_call: NA; j_call: TRBJ1-2; cdr3_length: 15; clone_size: NA; cdr3_aa: CASSSLTGSSYGYTF; cdr3_nt: TGCGCCAGCAGCTCGCTTACTGGATCCAGCTATGGCTACACCTTC
v_call: TRBV2; d_call: TRBD1; j_call: TRBJ1-4; cdr3_length: 13; clone_size: NA; cdr3_aa: CASNTGVHEKLFF; cdr3_nt: TGTGCCAGCAACACAGGGGTTCATGAAAAACTGTTTTTT
v_call: TRBV10-1; d_call: TRBD1; j_call: TRBJ2-3; cdr3_length: 16; clone_size: NA; cdr3_aa: CASSESGTEPTDTQYF; cdr3_nt: TGCGCCAGCAGTGAGTCAGGGACAGAACCTACAGATACGCAGTATTTT
v_call: TRBV19; d_call: TRBD1; j_call: TRBJ2-5; cdr3_length: 15; clone_size: NA; cdr3_aa: CASSSVGTGRETQYF; cdr3_nt: TGTGCCAGTAGCTCAGTGGGGACAGGCCGGGAGACCCAGTACTTC
v_call: TRBV5-1; d_call: TRBD2; j_call: TRBJ2-3; cdr3_length: 15; clone_size: NA; cdr3_aa: CASSLAGDDTDTQYF; cdr3_nt: TGCGCCAGCAGCTTAGCGGGGGACGACACAGATACGCAGTATTTT
v_call: TRBV29-1; d_call: NA; j_call: TRBJ1-1; cdr3_length: 13; clone_size: NA; cdr3_aa: CSAADTGNTEAFF; cdr3_nt: TGCAGCGCGGCGGACACGGGGAACACTGAAGCTTTCTTT
v_call: TRBV2; d_call: TRBD2; j_call: TRBJ2-1; cdr3_length: 16; clone_size: few; cdr3_aa: CASNLSGGDSYNEQFF; cdr3_nt: TGTGCCAGCAACCTTAGCGGGGGGGACTCCTACAATGAGCAGTTCTTC
v_call: TRBV6-1; d_call: NA; j_call: TRBJ1-1; cdr3_length: 14; clone_size: NA; cdr3_aa: CASSEVGRSPEAFF; cdr3_nt: TGTGCCAGCAGTGAAGTTGGCAGGTCCCCTGAAGCTTTCTTT
v_call: TRBV5-1; d_call: TRBD2; j_call: TRBJ2-3; cdr3_length: 17; clone_size: NA; cdr3_aa: CASSLAWAGGPADTQYF; cdr3_nt: TGCGCCAGCAGCTTGGCCTGGGCGGGAGGGCCTGCAGATACGCAGTATTTT
v_call: TRBV9; d_call: TRBD2; j_call: TRBJ2-5; cdr3_length: 15; clone_size: NA; cdr3_aa: CASTNSGGRAETQYF; cdr3_nt: TGTGCCAGCACCAATAGCGGGGGGAGGGCAGAGACCCAGTACTTC
v_call: TRBV11-3; d_call: NA; j_call: TRBJ2-1; cdr3_length: 15; clone_size: NA; cdr3_aa: CASSFEGQSHNEQFF; cdr3_nt: TGTGCCAGCAGCTTTGAAGGACAGAGCCACAATGAGCAGTTCTTC
v_call: TRBV7-9; d_call: TRBD2; j_call: TRBJ2-1; cdr3_length: 15; clone_size: once; cdr3_aa: CASSLTGTTYNEQFF; cdr3_nt: TGTGCCAGCAGCCTCACCGGGACTACCTACAATGAGCAGTTCTTC
v_call: TRBV3-1/TRBV3-2; d_call: NA; j_call: TRBJ1-3; cdr3_length: 16; clone_size: NA; cdr3_aa: CASTKRSGGSGNTIYF; cdr3_nt: TGTGCCAGCACAAAACGGTCCGGGGGCTCTGGAAACACCATATATTTT
v_call: TRBV6-1; d_call: NA; j_call: TRBJ1-4; cdr3_length: 14; clone_size: NA; cdr3_aa: CASSEATANEKLFF; cdr3_nt: TGTGCCAGCAGTGAAGCAACAGCCAATGAAAAACTGTTTTTT
v_call: TRBV5-1; d_call: NA; j_call: TRBJ1-3; cdr3_length: 16; clone_size: NA; cdr3_aa: CASSLAARDSGNTIYF; cdr3_nt: TGCGCCAGCAGCTTGGCCGCGAGGGACTCTGGAAACACCATATATTTT
v_call: TRBV12-3/TRBV12-4; d_call: TRBD1; j_call: TRBJ2-7; cdr3_length: 13; clone_size: NA; cdr3_aa: CASGTQGALEQYF; cdr3_nt: TGTGCCAGCGGAACACAGGGGGCTCTCGAGCAGTACTTC
v_call: TRBV14; d_call: NA; j_call: TRBJ2-7; cdr3_length: 13; clone_size: NA; cdr3_aa: CASSRRDSDEQYF; cdr3_nt: TGTGCCAGCAGCCGCAGGGATTCAGACGAGCAGTACTTC
v_call: TRBV18; d_call: NA; j_call: TRBJ1-1; cdr3_length: 17; clone_size: NA; cdr3_aa: CASSHKGNQQGGTEAFF; cdr3_nt: TGTGCCAGCTCACATAAGGGAAACCAACAGGGTGGCACTGAAGCTTTCTTT
v_call: TRBV5-8; d_call: TRBD1; j_call: TRBJ1-1; cdr3_length: 15; clone_size: NA; cdr3_aa: CASRPKDRLNTEAFF; cdr3_nt: TGTGCCAGCAGACCAAAGGACAGGTTGAACACTGAAGCTTTCTTT
v_call: TRBV5-1; d_call: TRBD2; j_call: TRBJ2-1; cdr3_length: 15; clone_size: NA; cdr3_aa: CASSLGLAGINEQFF; cdr3_nt: TGCGCCAGCAGCTTGGGACTAGCGGGAATCAATGAGCAGTTCTTC
v_call: TRBV28; d_call: TRBD2; j_call: TRBJ2-1; cdr3_length: 14; clone_size: NA; cdr3_aa: CATLRGGGRNEQFF; cdr3_nt: TGTGCCACTCTTCGGGGGGGCGGGCGCAATGAGCAGTTCTTC
v_call: TRBV10-2; d_call: TRBD2; j_call: TRBJ2-1; cdr3_length: 14; clone_size: NA; cdr3_aa: CASTGRVPVIEQFF; cdr3_nt: TGCGCCAGCACCGGGAGGGTCCCGGTGATTGAGCAGTTCTTC
v_call: TRBV6-5; d_call: NA; j_call: TRBJ1-3; cdr3_length: 12; clone_size: NA; cdr3_aa: CASNQRGNTIYF; cdr3_nt: TGTGCCAGCAACCAGCGCGGAAACACCATATATTTT